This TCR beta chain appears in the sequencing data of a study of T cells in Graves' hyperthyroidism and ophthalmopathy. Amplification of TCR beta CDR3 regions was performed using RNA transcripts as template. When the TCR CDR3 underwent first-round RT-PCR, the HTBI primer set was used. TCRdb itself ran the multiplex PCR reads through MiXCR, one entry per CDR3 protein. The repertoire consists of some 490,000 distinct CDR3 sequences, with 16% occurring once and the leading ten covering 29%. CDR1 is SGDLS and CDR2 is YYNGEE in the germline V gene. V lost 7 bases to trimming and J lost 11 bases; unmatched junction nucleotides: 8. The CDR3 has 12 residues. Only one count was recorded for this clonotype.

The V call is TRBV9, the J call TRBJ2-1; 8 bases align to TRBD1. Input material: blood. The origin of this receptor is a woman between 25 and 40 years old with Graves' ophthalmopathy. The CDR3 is CASSETGGKQFF. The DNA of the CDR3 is TGTGCCAGCTCCGAAACAGGGGGTAAGCAGTTCTTC.